These T cell receptor beta chains were read from a single sample in a study of beta chain features in type 1 diabetes. The data were produced by immunoSEQ multiplex PCR, yet TCRdb's version contains in-frame clones alone and is incomplete. The sample consists of some 99,000 clones, 40% of them appearing once. Material: stem cell memory CD4+ T cells from blood. These receptors were taken from a woman in her late teens or twenties in good health. CDR3s include the opening cysteine and the closing phenylalanine or tryptophan. The D gene is left open where the match is weak. The listing skips clone size in some rows; elsewhere it reads once, few, many or a size class.

d_call	v_call	clone_size	j_call	cdr3_nt	cdr3_aa
.	TRBV7-3	.	TRBJ2-2	TGTGCCAGCAGCCTTTCGCGTAGCGTCACCGGGGAGCTGTTTTTT	CASSLSRSVTGELFF
.	TRBV19	.	TRBJ1-5	TGTGCCAGTAGTATCGGTTTTGTTAGCAATCAGCCCCAGCATTTT	CASSIGFVSNQPQHF
TRBD2	TRBV5-1	.	TRBJ2-7	TGCGCCAGCAGCCGTAGCGGGATCTCTTACGAGCAGTACTTC	CASSRSGISYEQYF
TRBD2	TRBV5-1	few	TRBJ2-1	TGCGCCAGCAGCGAACTAGCGGTACGGTACGGTGAGCAGTTCTTC	CASSELAVRYGEQFF
TRBD2	TRBV11-2	once	TRBJ2-5	TGTGCCAGCAGCTTACGAACGGGAGGTAGAGAGACCCAGTACTTC	CASSLRTGGRETQYF
.	TRBV30	.	TRBJ2-3	TGTGCCTGGAAGGGGTCAGTGGGGCTGGAAGATACGCAGTATTTT	CAWKGSVGLEDTQYF
.	TRBV5-5	once	TRBJ2-3	TGTGCCAGCAGCGCCTTAGGGGGAAGCACAGATACGCAGTATTTT	CASSALGGSTDTQYF
TRBD2	TRBV25-1	.	TRBJ2-1	TGTGCCAGCAGTCCGGAGCGGGAGGGCCGTGAGCAGTTCTTC	CASSPEREGREQFF
.	TRBV4-1	.	TRBJ1-2	TGCGCCAGCAGCCAAGAAGGGCAGGGGCGGTATGGCTACACCTTC	CASSQEGQGRYGYTF
TRBD1	TRBV7-6	.	TRBJ2-7	TGTGCCAGCAGCTTAGGCAGGGGGCTCGACGAGCAGTACTTC	CASSLGRGLDEQYF
TRBD2	TRBV9	.	TRBJ2-5	TGTGCCAGCAGCAAGTCGGCTAGCGGGAGGGAGACCCAGTACTTC	CASSKSASGRETQYF
.	TRBV29-1	.	TRBJ1-1	TGCAGCGTTGGATGGGGCTGGGACACTGAAGCTTTCTTT	CSVGWGWDTEAFF
.	TRBV7-9	.	TRBJ1-1	TGTGCCAGCAGCTTAGGGGGGCGCATGACCCCTGAAGCTTTCTTT	CASSLGGRMTPEAFF
TRBD2	TRBV18	.	TRBJ2-5	TGTGCCAGCGTCTCGGGACTAGCGAAAGAGACCCAGTACTTC	CASVSGLAKETQYF
TRBD1	TRBV29-1	few	TRBJ2-7	TGCAGCGTCCAACAGGGGAGCTCCTACGAGCAGTACTTC	CSVQQGSSYEQYF
.	TRBV7-2	few	TRBJ1-1	TGTGCCAGCAGCCTTAGCTTAAAGGGGAACAGATGGAACACTGAAGCTTTCTTT	CASSLSLKGNRWNTEAFF
TRBD2	TRBV5-1	few	TRBJ2-1	TGCGCCAGCAGCCTGGGACTAGCGGGAGAAGAGCAGTTCTTC	CASSLGLAGEEQFF
.	TRBV11-3	.	TRBJ2-1	TGTGCCAGCAGCTTAGGTCAGGGTTCGAGGAATGAGCAGTTCTTC	CASSLGQGSRNEQFF
TRBD2	TRBV5-1	few	TRBJ2-1	TGCGCCAGCAGCTTGGCCAGTCTAGCGGGAGTAACTGAGCAGTTCTTC	CASSLASLAGVTEQFF
TRBD1	TRBV11-2	.	TRBJ2-5	TGTGCCAGCAGCCCACGGGGACAGGGAGGAGAGACCCAGTACTTC	CASSPRGQGGETQYF
.	TRBV18	.	TRBJ2-7	TGTGCCAGCTCACCGCAGGGTTTGGACGAGCAGTACTTC	CASSPQGLDEQYF
.	TRBV6-5	.	TRBJ1-1	TGTGCCAGCAGTTACGGTGGGTCCTCTCGGGCTGAAGCTTTCTTT	CASSYGGSSRAEAFF
TRBD1	TRBV5-1	few	TRBJ1-2	TGCGCCAGCAGCTTGGTCCACAGGGGGCGCGGGGGCTACACCTTC	CASSLVHRGRGGYTF
.	TRBV5-6	.	TRBJ2-7	TGTGCCAGCAGCTTGCCCGTTAGCTACGAGCAGTACTTC	CASSLPVSYEQYF
TRBD2	TRBV7-9	.	TRBJ2-1	TGTGCCAGCAGCGGTCGACTAGCCCCCATGTCCTACAATGAGCAGTTCTTC	CASSGRLAPMSYNEQFF
TRBD2	TRBV11-2	.	TRBJ2-5	TGTGCCAGCAGCTTAGTGTTGGCTAGCGGGAGGGCAGAGACCCAGTACTTC	CASSLVLASGRAETQYF
.	TRBV7-2	few	TRBJ2-3	TGTGCCAGCAGCTCTCCCCAAGCCAGCGTGACAGATACGCAGTATTTT	CASSSPQASVTDTQYF
TRBD1	TRBV7-2	few	TRBJ2-7	TGTGCCAGCAGCCTCACACAGGGGGCAACCTACGAGCAGTACTTC	CASSLTQGATYEQYF
.	TRBV18	.	TRBJ1-3	TGTGCCAGCTCACCGGCGCAGGGATCTGGAAACACCATATATTTT	CASSPAQGSGNTIYF
.	TRBV30	.	TRBJ2-3	TGTGCCTGGGGGGGCTCGTATACGCAGTATTTT	CAWGGSYTQYF
.	TRBV5-1	.	TRBJ2-2	TGCGCCAGCACTAATAGGCAGACATACACCGGGGAGCTGTTTTTT	CASTNRQTYTGELFF
TRBD1	TRBV15	.	TRBJ1-2	TGTGCCACCAGCCGACCCGGGACAGGGGTCTTCACGAACAACTATGGCTACACCTTC	CATSRPGTGVFTNNYGYTF
TRBD2	TRBV7-8	few	TRBJ2-1	TGTGCCAGCAGCTTAGTTCCTAGCGGGAGGGCGAATGAGCAGTTCTTC	CASSLVPSGRANEQFF
TRBD2	TRBV19	few	TRBJ2-7	TGTGCCAGTAGTATAGCCGAAACTAGCGGTTACGAGCAGTACTTC	CASSIAETSGYEQYF
TRBD2	TRBV2	few	TRBJ2-3	TGTGCCAGCAGGCGACCTTATAAAGTCGGCGGGACTACGGGGGGGACGCAGTATTTT	CASRRPYKVGGTTGGTQYF
TRBD2	TRBV28	few	TRBJ2-4	TGTGCCAGCAGTACTCGACTAGCGGGAGGGCTATCGGCCAAAAACATTCAGTACTTC	CASSTRLAGGLSAKNIQYF
.	TRBV28	.	TRBJ2-4	TGTGCCAGCAGTCCGGGTAGGGGCCCCCCGTACTTC	CASSPGRGPPYF
TRBD2	TRBV28	few	TRBJ2-2	TGTGCCAGCAGTTCCCGGACTAGCGGGAGTCTGTCCGGGGAGCTGTTTTTT	CASSSRTSGSLSGELFF
TRBD2	TRBV7-2	.	TRBJ2-3	TGTGCCAGCAGCTTAGCTTTGTCTAGCGGGAGTAGAGATACGCAGTATTTT	CASSLALSSGSRDTQYF